This T cell receptor beta chain derives from a study of blood T cell repertoires in COVID-19. Study-wide context: T cells, B-cell-depleted T cells, or PBMCs provided the cDNA or gDNA that served as material.

V shed 3 bases, J shed 0 bases, and the junction held 3 bases outside the gene matches. This CDR3 region has 16 residues. The germline CDR1 and CDR2 sequences are MGHRA and YSYEKL. Original processing notes: How many nucleated cells were present was estimated from reference gene primer amplification. Sequencing used immunoSEQ multiplex PCR; TCRdb keeps in-frame clones, though not all of them. V and J calls and clone size come straight from that table; D and trimming were deduced from the DNA. This table has 110,000 to 150,000 clones, approximately 85% appearing once. Material: peripheral blood. The sequence was obtained from a man aged 45-60 years with acute or convalescent COVID-19. The V call is TRBV4-1, the J call TRBJ2-5, with 11 bases that match TRBD2. The CDR3 coding sequence is TGCGCCAGCAGCCACACTAGCGGGAGAGACCAAGAGACCCAGTACTTC. It codes for CASSHTSGRDQETQYF.